The present entry profiles one T cell receptor (beta chain) with its context. In the original workflow: Counts of nucleated cells, estimated from reference gene primer amplification, were obtained. The table came from immunoSEQ multiplex PCR; TCRdb's copy has only in-frame clones and leaves some out. D and trimming were read from the DNA, whereas the V and J calls and clone size are those reported in that table. This table holds about 110,000 clones, 88% found once. These data come from a study of blood T cell repertoires in COVID-19. Turning to the study itself: There were acute and convalescent COVID-19 samples, and they came from the United States, Italy and Spain. From T cells, B-cell-depleted T cells, or PBMCs came the material, which was cDNA or gDNA.

J gave up 5 bases and V 5 bases, and 8 bases lay outside the gene matches. The CDR3 sequence is 15 residues long. CDR1 is MNHEY and CDR2 is SVGAGI in the germline V gene. The genes are TRBV6-5 and TRBJ2-5; 10 nucleotides match TRBD2. The sequencing sample was made of peripheral blood. This sequence was found in a human donor in a cohort sampled during active COVID-19. CDR3 region: CASSPRAGGPETQYF. CDR3 sequence (DNA): TGTGCCAGCAGTCCGCGAGCGGGAGGGCCCGAGACCCAGTACTTC.